This T cell receptor (beta chain) came from a study of blood T cell repertoires in COVID-19. Clones were sequenced by immunoSEQ multiplex PCR, and TCRdb holds only the in-frame ones, with some missing. The sample yields 160,000 or so clones, 84% seen once. This clone was detected a few times. Researchers sorted participants into cohorts using their self-reported clinical history. This sequence originates from a man over 45 who had recovered from COVID-19. The source material was PBMCs or T cells enriched from blood (not recorded which).

CDR3: CASTGGEATGELFF. The CDR3 nucleotides are TGTGCCAGTACGGGGGGCGAGGCCACCGGGGAGCTGTTTTTT. This rearrangement joins TRBV7-9 to TRBJ2-2, with D perhaps TRBD2 (7 bases). Trimming took 9 bases from V and 4 from J, leaving 15 bases between them. CDR1 SEHNR and CDR2 FQNEAQ come from the germline V gene (reference sequence). The CDR3 consists of 14 residues.